The present TCR beta chain was sequenced within a study of T-cell reconstitution after alpha-beta-depleted transplantation in children. Researchers prepared the TCRbeta library using unique molecular identifiers, the study reports. TCRdb processed the PCR reads anew with MiXCR; each CDR3 protein has one entry. The sample lists over 550,000 distinct CDR3 sequences, over 9.5% occurring once. This CDR3 has 15 amino acids. V gave up 0 bases and J gave up 2 bases, with 8 bases separating them. Germline CDR1 reads SGHRS; CDR2 reads YFSETQ. This clonotype was counted at least ten times. The TCR sequence derives from a human donor who donated a stem cell graft to a child with acute myeloid leukemia. The chain uses TRBV5-1 and TRBJ2-2; D unclear. The source was PBMCs from the stem cell graft donor, collected from the stem cell graft. The chain's CDR3 is CASSLEGINTGELFF. CDR3 coding DNA: TGCGCCAGCAGCTTGGAAGGGATTAACACCGGGGAGCTGTTTTTT.